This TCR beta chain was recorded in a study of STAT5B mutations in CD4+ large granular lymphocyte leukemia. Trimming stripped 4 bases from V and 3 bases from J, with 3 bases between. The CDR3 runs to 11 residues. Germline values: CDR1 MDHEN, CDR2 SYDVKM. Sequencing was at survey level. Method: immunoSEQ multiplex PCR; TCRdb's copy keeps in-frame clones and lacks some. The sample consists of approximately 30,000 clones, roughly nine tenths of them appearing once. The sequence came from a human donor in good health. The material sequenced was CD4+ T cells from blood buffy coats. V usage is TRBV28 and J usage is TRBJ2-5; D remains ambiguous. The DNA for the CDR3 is TGTGCCAGCAGTTCGGAAGAGACCCAGTACTTC. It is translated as CASSSEETQYF.